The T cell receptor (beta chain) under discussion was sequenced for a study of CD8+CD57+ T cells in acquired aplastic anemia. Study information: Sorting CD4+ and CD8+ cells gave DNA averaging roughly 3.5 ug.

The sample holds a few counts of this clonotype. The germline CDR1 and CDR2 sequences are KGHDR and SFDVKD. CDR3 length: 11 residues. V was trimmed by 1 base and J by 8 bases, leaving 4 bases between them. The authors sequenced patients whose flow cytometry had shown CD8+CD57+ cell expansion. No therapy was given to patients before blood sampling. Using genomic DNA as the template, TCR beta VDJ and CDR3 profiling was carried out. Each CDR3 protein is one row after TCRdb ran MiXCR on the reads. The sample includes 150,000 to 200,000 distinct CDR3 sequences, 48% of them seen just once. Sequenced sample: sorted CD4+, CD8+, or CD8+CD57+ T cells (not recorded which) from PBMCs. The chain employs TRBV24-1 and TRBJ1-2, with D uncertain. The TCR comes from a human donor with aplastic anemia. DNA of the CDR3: TGTGCCACCAGTGATTTCACGGGCTACACCTTC. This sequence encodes CATSDFTGYTF.